These T cell receptor beta chains were read from a single sample in a study of CD8+CD57+ T cells in acquired aplastic anemia. MiXCR, run by TCRdb on the reads, gives a single entry per CDR3 protein. The repertoire holds about 110,000 distinct CDR3 sequences, with 50% to 65% as singletons. The sample consisted of sorted CD4+, CD8+, or CD8+CD57+ T cells (not recorded which) from PBMCs. The receptor set was obtained from a human donor in good health, serving as a control. Both conserved end residues are trimmed from each CDR3. The order of the fields is V gene, clone size, J gene, CDR3 protein. The size entry is marked missing in some rows and otherwise reads once, few, many or a size class.

>TRBV7-7|.|TRBJ1-2
ASSLAAGVYGYT
>TRBV7-2|.|TRBJ1-1
ASSQDGLGNTEAF
>TRBV29-1|many|TRBJ2-7
SVASRAGTGFEQY
>TRBV7-6|once|TRBJ2-5
ASSDPAGTGQETQY
>TRBV6-5|many|TRBJ1-2
ASSCPDRGGNYGYT
>TRBV6-2/TRBV6-3|.|TRBJ2-7
ASTLTGSNYEQY
>TRBV7-6|.|TRBJ1-2
ASSPGTGRSGYT
>TRBV2|.|TRBJ2-7
ASSPHRTVYEQY
>TRBV25-1|once|TRBJ1-2
ASSPGTTGGYT
>TRBV24-1|.|TRBJ2-1
ATSDLGEYNEQF
>TRBV25-1|.|TRBJ2-6
ASSEGTSDIHSGANVLT
>TRBV3-1|.|TRBJ2-5
ASSQRTSGEQETQY
>TRBV29-1|.|TRBJ1-1
SVEVTGTEAF
>TRBV15|medium-sized|TRBJ1-6
ATRRRNPLH
>TRBV9|.|TRBJ1-1
ASSLGDSYTEAF
>TRBV9|.|TRBJ2-3
ASSVEPTDTQY
>TRBV29-1|.|TRBJ1-2
SVAATGHGYT
>TRBV2|.|TRBJ1-4
ASSAGSLLSTNEKLF
>TRBV2|.|TRBJ2-7
ASRSGPNLVEQY
>TRBV10-3|.|TRBJ2-5
ASGSGRVGQETQY
>TRBV10-3|.|.
AVSESTSGAHTDTQH
>TRBV5-8|many|TRBJ1-1
ASSFNRATAYTEAF
>TRBV19|many|TRBJ1-1
ASSQQGNEAF
>TRBV7-6|.|TRBJ1-4
ASSSKGITTNEKLF
>TRBV2|many|TRBJ1-3
AIPKGGFRDSGNTIY
>TRBV24-1|.|TRBJ2-7
ATSDFEAGHDEQY
>TRBV15|.|TRBJ1-1
ATSRDSTEAF
>TRBV7-9|few|TRBJ1-2
ASSLVEEASGYT
>TRBV9|.|TRBJ2-1
ASRPPGGNNEQF
>TRBV7-3|once|TRBJ2-3
ASSPQIAGGPTDTQY
>TRBV10-1|.|TRBJ1-1
ASIPSLDRGNTEAF
>TRBV10-3|.|TRBJ1-5
AISGSDAGGTQPQH
>TRBV5-4|.|TRBJ2-7
ASSLTGLAPYEQY
>TRBV2|.|TRBJ2-2
ASRRTNTGELF
>TRBV12-3/TRBV12-4|many|TRBJ2-3
ASSSLAISTDTQY
>TRBV9|many|TRBJ2-7
ASSPSYSPGAEQY
>TRBV12-3/TRBV12-4|many|TRBJ1-6
ASSLARSPLH
>TRBV6-1|.|TRBJ1-1
ASRLDRKMNTEAF
>TRBV20-1|.|TRBJ2-3
SANSGGNLVTDTQY
>TRBV5-6|many|TRBJ1-4
ASSVYRTINEKLF
>TRBV19|.|TRBJ1-2
ASSITTGLNYGYT
>TRBV19|.|TRBJ2-7
ASSIGGSHEQY
>TRBV19|many|TRBJ1-1
ASSIGQGNTEAF
>TRBV2|many|TRBJ1-5
ASSGQGINQPQH
>TRBV2|many|TRBJ1-2
ASSDLPSGGYT
>TRBV2|.|TRBJ1-1
ASSSTGGDTEAF
>TRBV27|few|TRBJ2-1
ASSLMAGPYNEQF
>TRBV6-1|many|TRBJ2-7
ASTTGRGEAYEQY
>TRBV4-3|.|TRBJ1-2
ASSLQGDRGLDGYT
>TRBV5-1|.|TRBJ2-3
ASSLLDGDTDTQY
>TRBV11-2|many|TRBJ2-7
ASSSVLKKGEQY
>TRBV20-1|many|TRBJ1-1
SATENTEAF